This T cell receptor (beta chain) was documented in a study of T cell responses to AZD1222 COVID-19 vaccine. At the level of the study: Analyses pooled second doses at about 4 or about 12 weeks.

The CDR3 extends over 13 amino acids. V was cut by 4 bases and J by 2 bases, with 8 bases left in between. Germline lookup yields CDR1 SGHTA and CDR2 FQGNSA. General study results and limits: Repertoires were obtained only post-peak T cell response. Of the AZD1222 recipients, only 5 or 6 were seropositive at baseline. Nearly half of the spike-specific TCRs reportedly recognize variant regions that carry no mutations.

Profiled with immunoSEQ multiplex PCR; TCRdb holds only in-frame clones, not every one. The profile covers around 140,000 clones, with roughly nine tenths appearing a single time and 1.5% to 2% taken by the ten largest. Worth noting for this clone: Its specificity is unknown.

This sequence originates from an adult in good health. This specimen was peripheral blood, taken on day 0 of AZD1222 vaccination. The chain uses TRBV7-2 and TRBJ1-1; D remains ambiguous. CDR3 DNA sequence: TGTGCCAGCAGCTCCTGGCCTAACACTGAAGCTTTCTTT. Residues: CASSSWPNTEAFF.